Listed here are 21 T cell receptor beta chains from one sample, sequenced in a study of blood T cell repertoires in COVID-19. Repertoires were generated with immunoSEQ multiplex PCR, while TCRdb's copy carries only in-frame clones and drops some. Among fewer than 250,000 clones listed, around 88% were seen once. Sequencing used peripheral blood. These receptors came from a man aged 50 to 59 with active or convalescent COVID-19.

This rearrangement joins TRBV5-4 to TRBJ1-1, with D uncertain. Trimming shortened V by 4 bases and J by 1 base, and 17 bases separated the two germline ends. The CDR3 contains 16 residues. The germline V gene encodes CDR1 SGHNT and CDR2 YYREEE (reference sequence). CDR3 DNA sequence: TGTGCCAGCAGCCCTCGACAAGCGGGGTCGAACACTGAAGCTTTCTTT. Translation gives CASSPRQAGSNTEAFF.

This rearrangement joins TRBV7-6 to TRBJ2-1; TRBD2 aligns across 13 bases. This CDR3 spans 14 amino acids. The V segment lost 6 bases and the J segment 7 bases; nucleotides outside the gene matches: 3. The germline V gene has CDR1 SGHVS and CDR2 FNYEAQ. CDR3 in DNA: TGTGCCAGCAGACTAGCGGGGGGGCGGAATGAGCAGTTCTTC. It translates to CASRLAGGRNEQFF.

Note on this clone: At one end, the junction sequence differs from germline, possibly due to a read error. The rearrangement links TRBV7-9 to TRBJ1-1; 7 nucleotides align to TRBD1. CDR1 is SEHNR and CDR2 is FQNEAQ in the germline V gene (reference sequence). The CDR3 totals 13 residues. As DNA, the CDR3 is TGCGCCAGCAGGGGGGCGATAAGCACTGAAGCTTTCTTT. Protein product: CASRGAISTEAFF.

The chain combines TRBV5-1 with TRBJ1-1; 8 nucleotides line up with TRBD1. The V and J ends lost 5 bases and 6 bases, in that order; junction bases with no gene match: 3. The CDR3 consists of 12 residues. CDR1 and CDR2 (germline): SGHRS, YFSETQ. The CDR3 DNA reads as TGCGCCAGCAGTCAGGACAGGGCTGAAGCTTTCTTT. Translation gives CASSQDRAEAFF. Together with reference TRBV5-1 and TRBJ1-1, the CDR3 gives the full variable domain: KAGVTQTPRYLIKTRGQQVTLSCSPISGHRSVSWYQQTPGQGLQFLFEYFSETQRNKGNFPGRFSGRQFSNSRSEMNVSTLELGDSALYLCASSQDRAEAFFGQGTRLTVV.

The chain joins TRBV7-2 to TRBJ1-1; 8 bases map to TRBD1. The CDR3 covers 14 residues. The germline V gene encodes CDR1 SGHTA and CDR2 FQGNSA. The ends lost 3 bases at V and 5 bases at J; junction bases unmatched: 5. The CDR3 bases are TGTGCCAGCAGCTTTAAGGACAGGGAAACTGAAGCTTTCTTT. It codes for CASSFKDRETEAFF.

CDR3 bases: TGTGCCTGGGACAGGGGGTCTGGGGGGCAGTACTTC. This sequence encodes CAWDRGSGGQYF. The V and J genes are TRBV30 and TRBJ2-7; 9 positions match TRBD1. Per the germline V gene, CDR1 is GTSNPN and CDR2 is SVGIG (reference sequence). V was pared by 5 bases and J by 9 bases, with 8 bases of the junction left unmatched. CDR3 length: 12 residues. Using reference TRBV30 and TRBJ2-7 for the parts outside the CDR3, the full variable domain is SQTIHQWPATLVQPVGSPLSLECTVEGTSNPNLYWYRQAAGRGLQLLFYSVGIGQISSEVPQNLSASRPQDRQFILSSKKLLLSDSGFYLCAWDRGSGGQYFGPGTRLTVT.

V and J are TRBV19 and TRBJ2-5, with D perhaps TRBD2 (5 bases). Germline V gives CDR1 LNHDA, CDR2 SQIVND (reference sequence). The ends were cut back, 6 bases at V and 0 bases at J, with 11 bases in the middle. CDR3 length: 14 residues. The DNA for the CDR3 is TGTGCCAGTAGCCCTAGAGCGGACCAAGAGACCCAGTACTTC. As protein: CASSPRADQETQYF.

A single count supports this clone. The chain carries TRBV19 and TRBJ1-5; 7 bases agree with TRBD1. The CDR3 contains 13 residues. Per the germline V gene, CDR1 is LNHDA and CDR2 is SQIVND (reference sequence). J was trimmed by 5 bases and V by 7 bases; bases with no gene match: 5. The CDR3 DNA follows: TGTGCCAGTAAAGACAGGGCTCATCAGCCCCAGCATTTT. Amino acids: CASKDRAHQPQHF.

This clone is a singleton in its sample. The rearrangement joins TRBV24-1 to TRBJ2-2; D unclear. Germline CDR1 is KGHDR and CDR2 is SFDVKD. V lost 0 bases, J lost 3 bases, and 10 bases lay in between. CDR3 length: 16 residues. The CDR3 loop reads CATSDLPGGDTGELFF. The CDR3 nucleotides are TGTGCCACCAGTGATTTGCCCGGCGGTGACACCGGGGAGCTGTTTTTT.

The rearrangement joins TRBV2 to TRBJ2-1; 9 positions agree with TRBD2. CDR1 and CDR2 (germline): SNHLY, FYNNEI. The CDR3 spans 16 residues. V dropped 1 base and J dropped 4; count of bases not matched to a gene: 5. As DNA, the CDR3 is TGTGCCAGCAGTGAAGACATAGCGGGGGAGTACAATGAGCAGTTCTTC. It specifies CASSEDIAGEYNEQFF.

Here the CDR3 DNA reads TGTGCCAGCAGCTTGAGAGCGGGAGCCGCGCAAGATACGCAGTATTTT. Its protein product is CASSLRAGAAQDTQYF. The chain links TRBV5-4 to TRBJ2-3, with 8 bases lining up with TRBD2. Germline V CDR1 and CDR2: SGHNT, YYREEE (reference sequence). This CDR3 has 16 residues. Losses at the gene ends were 1 base for V and 5 bases for J; bases not matched to a gene: 9.

The gene calls are TRBV5-4 and TRBJ2-2; no definite D call. V was pared by 0 bases and J by 7 bases, with 7 bases between. The CDR3 has 13 amino acids. Germline-derived CDR1 and CDR2 are SGHNT and YYREEE (reference sequence). In nucleotides, the CDR3 is TGTGCCAGCAGCTTGGTCACGGGCGGGGAGCTGTTTTTT. The encoded protein is CASSLVTGGELFF. The variable domain in full, completed from reference TRBV5-4 and TRBJ2-2, reads ETGVTQSPTHLIKTRGQQVTLRCSSQSGHNTVSWYQQALGQGPQFIFQYYREEENGRGNFPPRFSGLQFPNYSSELNVNALELDDSALYLCASSLVTGGELFFGEGSRLTVL.

The chain employs TRBV6-5 and TRBJ2-1, with 7 bases that match TRBD2. J was trimmed by 9 bases and V by 2 bases; bases with no gene match: 4. Germline values: CDR1 MNHEY, CDR2 SVGAGI. The CDR3 sequence is 13 residues long. The CDR3 sequence is CASSYGLGSEQFF. The DNA for the CDR3 is TGTGCCAGCAGTTACGGACTAGGAAGTGAGCAGTTCTTC.

The chain employs TRBV7-9 and TRBJ1-2; 8 nucleotides agree with TRBD1. J gave up 1 base and V 5 bases, and 3 bases lay outside the gene matches. Germline V CDR1 and CDR2: SEHNR, FQNEAQ (reference sequence). This CDR3 is 14 amino acids long. The CDR3 spells CASSTGQGNYGYTF. The CDR3 DNA sequence: TGTGCCAGCAGCACCGGACAGGGTAACTATGGCTACACCTTC.

The chain has TRBV5-1 and TRBJ2-2; 7 bases line up with TRBD1. Looked up from germline, CDR1 is SGHRS and CDR2 is YFSETQ. With V trimmed by 4 bases and J by 4 bases, 4 bases remained unmatched. This CDR3 spans 14 amino acids. CDR3 DNA: TGCGCCAGCAGCGAGGGACAGCCCACCGGGGAGCTGTTTTTT. This gives the protein CASSEGQPTGELFF.

The chain has TRBV6-5 and TRBJ1-5; TRBD1 matches 8 bases. The trim removed 6 bases at V and 7 bases at J, leaving 5 bases unmatched. The CDR3 is made up of 13 amino acids. The V gene's germline CDR1 is MNHEY and CDR2 SVGAGI. The CDR3 DNA follows: TGTGCCAGCAGCCCGGACAGGGACCAGCCCCAGCATTTT. Translating gives CASSPDRDQPQHF.

V usage is TRBV7-9 and J usage is TRBJ2-7; D is unclear. CDR3 length: 12 residues. The germline V and J ends were trimmed by 5 bases and 3 bases, with 8 bases remaining between them. Germline V CDR1 and CDR2: SEHNR, FQNEAQ (reference sequence). CDR3 sequence (DNA): TGTGCCAGCAGCCCCAATAGCTACGAGCAGTACTTC. Translation: CASSPNSYEQYF.

The genes are TRBV14 and TRBJ1-2; 9 bases line up with TRBD1. J was trimmed by 3 bases and V by 4 bases; bases with no gene match: 9. CDR1 SGHDN and CDR2 FVKESK come from the germline V gene. CDR3 length: 16 amino acids. The CDR3 bases are TGTGCCAGCAGCCCCTTCTCGGGACAGGGAGACTATGGCTACACCTTC. Translated, it gives CASSPFSGQGDYGYTF.

The J gene is TRBJ1-2, the V gene TRBV5-4, with TRBD1 matching 8 bases. After removal of 5 bases from V and 3 bases from J, the junction contained 12 bases not matched to a gene. Looked up from germline, CDR1 is SGHNT and CDR2 is YYREEE (reference sequence). The CDR3 sequence is 16 residues long. CDR3 protein: CASRQLQGGKYYGYTF. The CDR3 nucleotides are TGTGCCAGCAGGCAGTTACAGGGGGGAAAGTACTATGGCTACACCTTC.

This clone appeared once. The V and J genes are TRBV5-4 and TRBJ2-7, with D maybe TRBD2 (6 bases). The CDR3 is made up of 13 amino acids. The V gene's germline CDR1 is SGHNT and CDR2 YYREEE (reference sequence). The V end was cut by 5 bases, the J end by 5 bases, with 14 bases between. The CDR3 nucleotides read TGTGCCAGCAGACTACTAGCCGTTGACGAGCAGTACTTC. Encoded protein: CASRLLAVDEQYF.

The chain employs TRBV6-5 and TRBJ1-4; D unresolved. Germline CDR1 reads MNHEY; CDR2 reads SVGAGI. This CDR3 is 15 amino acids long. V was cut by 4 bases and J by 0 bases, with 9 bases left in between. This CDR3 is CASSSGTTTNEKLFF. The CDR3 DNA follows: TGTGCCAGCAGTTCGGGAACAACAACTAATGAAAAACTGTTTTTT.